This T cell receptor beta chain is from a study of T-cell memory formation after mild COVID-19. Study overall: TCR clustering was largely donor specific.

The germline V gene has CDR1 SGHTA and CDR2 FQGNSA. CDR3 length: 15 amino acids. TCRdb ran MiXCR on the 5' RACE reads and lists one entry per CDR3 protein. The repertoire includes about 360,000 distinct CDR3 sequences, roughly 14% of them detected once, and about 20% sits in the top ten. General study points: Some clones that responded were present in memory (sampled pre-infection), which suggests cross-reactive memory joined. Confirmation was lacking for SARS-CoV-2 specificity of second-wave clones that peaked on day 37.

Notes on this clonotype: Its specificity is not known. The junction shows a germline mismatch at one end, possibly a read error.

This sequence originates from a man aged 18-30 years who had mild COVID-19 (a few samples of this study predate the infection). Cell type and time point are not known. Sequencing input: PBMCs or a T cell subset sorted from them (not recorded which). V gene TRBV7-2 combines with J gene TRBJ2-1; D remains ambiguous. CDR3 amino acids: CASSPSAQSFNEQLF. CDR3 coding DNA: TGTGCCAGCAGCCCGTCAGCCCAGTCCTTCAATGAGCAGCTCTTC.